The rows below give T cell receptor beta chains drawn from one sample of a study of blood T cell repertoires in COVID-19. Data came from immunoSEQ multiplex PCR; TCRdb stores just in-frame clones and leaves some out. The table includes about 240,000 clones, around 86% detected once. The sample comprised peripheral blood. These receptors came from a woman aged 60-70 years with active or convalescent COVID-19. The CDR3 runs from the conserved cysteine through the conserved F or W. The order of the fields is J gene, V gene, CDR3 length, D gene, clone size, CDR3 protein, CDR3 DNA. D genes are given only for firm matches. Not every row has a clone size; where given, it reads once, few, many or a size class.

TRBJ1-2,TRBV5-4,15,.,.,CASTWGGRLNYGYTF,TGTGCCAGCACTTGGGGCGGACGTCTTAACTATGGCTACACCTTC
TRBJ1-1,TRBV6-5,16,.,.,CASSYGIGGANTEAFF,TGTGCCAGCAGTTACGGTATCGGGGGGGCGAACACTGAAGCTTTCTTT
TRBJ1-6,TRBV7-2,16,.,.,CASSSDSNSYNSPLHF,TGTGCCAGCAGCTCCGACAGTAACTCCTATAATTCACCCCTCCACTTT
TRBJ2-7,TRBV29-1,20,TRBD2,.,CSAIGLAGGKVPYRRYEQYF,TGCAGCGCCATCGGGCTAGCGGGGGGAAAAGTACCATATAGACGCTACGAGCAGTACTTC
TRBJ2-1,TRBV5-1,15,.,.,CASSLVDKPYNEQFF,TGCGCCAGCAGCTTGGTGGACAAACCATACAATGAGCAGTTCTTC
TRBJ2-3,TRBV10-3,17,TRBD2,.,CAISESKAGASPYTQYF,TGTGCCATCAGTGAGTCGAAAGCGGGGGCCTCCCCATATACGCAGTATTTT
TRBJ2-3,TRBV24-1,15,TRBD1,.,CATSDRTGPADTQYF,TGTGCCACCAGTGACCGGACAGGGCCCGCAGATACGCAGTATTTT
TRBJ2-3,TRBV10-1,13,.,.,CASSEAGTDTQYF,TGCGCCAGCAGTGAGGCAGGCACAGATACGCAGTATTTT
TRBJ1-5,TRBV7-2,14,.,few,CASSLRQSNQPQHF,TGTGCCAGCAGCCTCCGACAGAGCAATCAGCCCCAGCATTTT
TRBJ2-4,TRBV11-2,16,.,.,CASSPNWQGAKNIQYF,TGTGCCAGCAGCCCCAATTGGCAGGGTGCCAAAAACATTCAGTACTTC
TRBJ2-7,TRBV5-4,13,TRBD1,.,CASSLQTGGEQYF,TGTGCCAGCAGCTTACAGACAGGGGGCGAGCAGTACTTC
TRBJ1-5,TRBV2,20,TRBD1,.,CASSGVEDRVLLLSRQPQHF,TGTGCCAGCAGTGGGGTCGAGGACAGGGTTTTATTGCTCTCAAGACAGCCCCAGCATTTT
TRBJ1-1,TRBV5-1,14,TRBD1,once,CASSGGQGTAEAFF,TGCGCCAGCAGCGGGGGACAGGGGACTGCTGAAGCTTTCTTT
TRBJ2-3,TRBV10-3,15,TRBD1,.,CAISEVQGRTDTQYF,TGTGCCATCAGTGAGGTACAGGGGCGCACAGATACGCAGTATTTT
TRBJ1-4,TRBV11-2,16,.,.,CASSLEGRQLNEKLFF,TGTGCCAGCAGCTTAGAAGGCCGACAGCTTAATGAAAAACTGTTTTTT
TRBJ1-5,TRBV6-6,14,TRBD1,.,CASRRQGKNQPQHF,TGTGCCAGCAGACGACAGGGAAAGAATCAGCCCCAGCATTTT